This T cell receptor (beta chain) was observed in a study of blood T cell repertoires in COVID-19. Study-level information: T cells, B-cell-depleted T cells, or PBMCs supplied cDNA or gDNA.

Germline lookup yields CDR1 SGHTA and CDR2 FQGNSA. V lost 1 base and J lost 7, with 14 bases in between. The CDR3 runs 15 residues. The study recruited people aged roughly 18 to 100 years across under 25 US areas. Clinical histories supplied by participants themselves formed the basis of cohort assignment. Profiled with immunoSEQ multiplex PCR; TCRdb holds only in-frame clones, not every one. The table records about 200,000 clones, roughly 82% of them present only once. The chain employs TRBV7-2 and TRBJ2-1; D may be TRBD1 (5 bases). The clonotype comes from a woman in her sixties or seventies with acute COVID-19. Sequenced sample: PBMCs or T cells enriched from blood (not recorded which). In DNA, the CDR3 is TGTGCCAGCAGCTTAGTAGCTTGGCAGGGAAATGAGCAGTTCTTC. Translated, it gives CASSLVAWQGNEQFF.